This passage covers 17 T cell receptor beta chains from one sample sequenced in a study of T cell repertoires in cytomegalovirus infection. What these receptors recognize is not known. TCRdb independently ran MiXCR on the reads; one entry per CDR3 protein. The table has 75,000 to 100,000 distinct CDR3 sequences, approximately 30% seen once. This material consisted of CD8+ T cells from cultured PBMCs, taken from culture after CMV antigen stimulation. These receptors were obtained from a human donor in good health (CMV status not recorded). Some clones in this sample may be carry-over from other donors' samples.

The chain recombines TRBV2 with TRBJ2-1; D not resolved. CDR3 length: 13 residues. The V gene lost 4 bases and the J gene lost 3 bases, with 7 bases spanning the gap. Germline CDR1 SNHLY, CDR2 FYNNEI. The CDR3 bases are TGTGCCAGCAGTGTTCAGAGCTACAATGAGCAGTTCTTC. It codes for CASSVQSYNEQFF.

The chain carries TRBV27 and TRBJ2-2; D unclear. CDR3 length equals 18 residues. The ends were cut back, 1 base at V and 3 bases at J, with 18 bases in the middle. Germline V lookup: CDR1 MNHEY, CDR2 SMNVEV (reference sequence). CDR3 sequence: CASSLLWTATLDTGELFF. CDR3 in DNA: TGTGCCAGCAGTTTATTATGGACCGCCACACTTGACACCGGGGAGCTGTTTTTT.

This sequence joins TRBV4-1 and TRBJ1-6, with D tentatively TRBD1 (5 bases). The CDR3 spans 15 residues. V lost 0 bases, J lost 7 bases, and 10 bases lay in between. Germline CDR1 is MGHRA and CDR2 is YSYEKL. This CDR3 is CASSQEPGLNSPLHF. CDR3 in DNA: TGCGCCAGCAGCCAAGAACCAGGGTTAAATTCACCCCTCCACTTT.

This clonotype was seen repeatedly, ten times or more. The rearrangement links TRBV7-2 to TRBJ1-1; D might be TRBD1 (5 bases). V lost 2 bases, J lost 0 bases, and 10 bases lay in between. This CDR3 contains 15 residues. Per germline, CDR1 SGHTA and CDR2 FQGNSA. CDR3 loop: CASSLSKTVNTEAFF. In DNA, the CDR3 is TGTGCCAGCAGCTTAAGCAAGACAGTGAACACTGAAGCTTTCTTT.

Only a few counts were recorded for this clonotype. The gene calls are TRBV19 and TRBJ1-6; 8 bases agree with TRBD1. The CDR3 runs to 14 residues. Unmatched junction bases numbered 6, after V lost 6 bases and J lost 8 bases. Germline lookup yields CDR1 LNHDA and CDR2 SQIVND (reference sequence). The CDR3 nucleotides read TGTGCCAGTAGGCCCACAGGGGGACATTCACCCCTCCACTTT. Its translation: CASRPTGGHSPLHF.

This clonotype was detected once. The CDR3 protein is CASSYGGAGYEQYF. The CDR3 DNA sequence: TGTGCCAGCAGTTACGGAGGGGCGGGCTACGAGCAGTACTTC. The chain couples TRBV6-5 to TRBJ2-7, with D tentatively TRBD2 (6 bases). CDR1 is MNHEY, CDR2 SVGAGI, per germline. This CDR3 contains 14 residues. Trimming removed 2 bases at V and 3 bases at J, with 11 bases between.

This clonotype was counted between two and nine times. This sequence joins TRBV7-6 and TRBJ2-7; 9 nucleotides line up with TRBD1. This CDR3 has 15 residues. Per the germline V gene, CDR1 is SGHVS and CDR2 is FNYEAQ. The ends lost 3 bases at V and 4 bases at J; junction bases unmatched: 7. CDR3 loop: CASSLGTGSRYEQYF. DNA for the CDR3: TGTGCCAGCAGCTTGGGGACAGGGAGCAGGTACGAGCAGTACTTC.

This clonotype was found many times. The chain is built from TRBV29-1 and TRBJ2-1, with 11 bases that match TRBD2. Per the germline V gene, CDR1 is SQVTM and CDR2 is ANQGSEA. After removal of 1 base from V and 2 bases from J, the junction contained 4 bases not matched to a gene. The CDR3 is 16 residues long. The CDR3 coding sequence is TGCAGCGTTGAAGGTGGTAGCGGGGGGGCCTACAATGAGCAGTTCTTC. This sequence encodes CSVEGGSGGAYNEQFF.

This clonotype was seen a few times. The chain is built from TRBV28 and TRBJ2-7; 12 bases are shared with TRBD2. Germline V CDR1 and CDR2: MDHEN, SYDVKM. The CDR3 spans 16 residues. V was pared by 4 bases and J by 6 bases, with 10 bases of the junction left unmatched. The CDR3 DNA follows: TGTGCCAGCAGTTCCCGACCTCGACTAGCGGGGGCCGAGCAGTACTTC. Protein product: CASSSRPRLAGAEQYF.

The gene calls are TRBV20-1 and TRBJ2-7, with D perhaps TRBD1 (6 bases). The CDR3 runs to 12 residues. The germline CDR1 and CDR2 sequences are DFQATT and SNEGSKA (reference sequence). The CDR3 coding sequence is TGCAGCCTCTGGACAGAATCCTACGAGCAGTACTTC. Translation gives CSLWTESYEQYF.

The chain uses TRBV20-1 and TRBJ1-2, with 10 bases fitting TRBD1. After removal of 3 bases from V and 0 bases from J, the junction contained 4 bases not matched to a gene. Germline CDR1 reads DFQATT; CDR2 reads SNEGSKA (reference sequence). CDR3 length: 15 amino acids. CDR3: CSASGTGATNYGYTF. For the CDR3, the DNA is TGCAGTGCTAGCGGGACAGGGGCTACTAACTATGGCTACACCTTC.

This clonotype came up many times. The CDR3 DNA follows: TGTGCCAGCAGCTTAGTGGGACTAGCGGGGAACAATGAGCAGTTCTTC. Translating it yields CASSLVGLAGNNEQFF. The chain joins TRBV7-9 to TRBJ2-1, with 13 bases that match TRBD2. The germline gives CDR1 SEHNR, CDR2 FQNEAQ (reference sequence). The CDR3 runs 16 residues. J was trimmed by 5 bases and V by 1 base; bases with no gene match: 2.

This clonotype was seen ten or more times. As DNA, the CDR3 is TGTGCCAGCAGCTTCGGCGGGTCTCAAGAGACCCAGTACTTC. Amino acids: CASSFGGSQETQYF. J is TRBJ2-5 and V is TRBV7-2; possibly TRBD2 for D (5 bases). Germline V gives CDR1 SGHTA, CDR2 FQGNSA. V lost 3 bases to trimming and J lost 2 bases, with 10 bases between them. CDR3 length equals 14 residues.

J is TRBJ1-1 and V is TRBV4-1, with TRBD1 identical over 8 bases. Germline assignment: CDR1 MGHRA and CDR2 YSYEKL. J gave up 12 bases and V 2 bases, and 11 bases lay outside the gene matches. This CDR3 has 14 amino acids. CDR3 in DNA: TGCGCCAGCAGCCAATTTCAGGGGGCGACGGGGACTTTCTTT. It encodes CASSQFQGATGTFF.

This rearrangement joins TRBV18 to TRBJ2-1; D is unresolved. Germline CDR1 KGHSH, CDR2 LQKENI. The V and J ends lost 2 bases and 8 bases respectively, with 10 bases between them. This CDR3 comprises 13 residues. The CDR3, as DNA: TGTGCCAGCTCACCATATGCGTCAGATGAGCAGTTCTTC. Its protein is CASSPYASDEQFF.

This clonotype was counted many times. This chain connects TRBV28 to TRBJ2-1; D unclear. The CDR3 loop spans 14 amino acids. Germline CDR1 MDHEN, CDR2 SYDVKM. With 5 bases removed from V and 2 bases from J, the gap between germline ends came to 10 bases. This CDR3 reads CASSPSRAYNEQFF. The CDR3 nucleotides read TGTGCCAGCAGTCCGAGCCGAGCCTACAATGAGCAGTTCTTC.

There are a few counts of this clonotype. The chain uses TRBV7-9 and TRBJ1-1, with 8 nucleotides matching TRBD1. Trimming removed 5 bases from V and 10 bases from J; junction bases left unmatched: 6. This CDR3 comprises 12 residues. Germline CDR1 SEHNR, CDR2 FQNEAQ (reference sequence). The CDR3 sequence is CASSRTGKGAFF. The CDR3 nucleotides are TGTGCCAGCAGCCGGACAGGGAAAGGAGCTTTCTTT.